This T cell receptor (beta chain) was captured by sequencing in a study of coeliac disease. The protocol was immunoSEQ multiplex PCR, while the TCRdb copy is restricted to in-frame clones and leaves out a portion. The sample has about 4,000 clones; almost 65% are singletons. Sequenced sample: lymphocytes from the gut lamina propria. These receptors all stem from a woman under 40 without celiac disease.

In this sample, this clone is medium-sized. The V call is TRBV15, the J call TRBJ2-7; TRBD1 agrees at 9 bases. Germline loops: CDR1 LNHNV, CDR2 YYDKDF (reference sequence). Trimming removed 3 bases from V and 3 bases from J; junction bases left unmatched: 3. This CDR3 is 14 amino acids long. The CDR3 DNA reads TGTGCCACCAGCAGCCCGGGACAGGGCTACGAGCAGTACTTC. The encoded protein is CATSSPGQGYEQYF.